This TCR beta chain came from a study of T cell responses to AZD1222 COVID-19 vaccine. Overall study findings and caveats: Just a handful of people given AZD1222 tested seropositive at baseline. Clonal diversity was possibly underestimated, and white British individuals and females predominated among donors.

Profiled with immunoSEQ multiplex PCR; TCRdb holds only in-frame clones, not every one. This repertoire shows 150,000 to 200,000 clones, just over 90% found once; its top ten account for around 1.2%. With regard to this clone: Its target is unknown.

The study pooled second doses at about 4 or about 12 weeks. The V and J ends lost 2 bases and 6 bases respectively, with 7 bases between them. In germline, CDR1 is MNHEY, CDR2 SVGAGI. The CDR3 runs to 12 residues. This sequence was found in an adult who received the AZD1222 COVID-19 vaccine. Here the sequenced sample was peripheral blood, taken 28 days after the second AZD1222 dose. The chain employs TRBV6-5 and TRBJ1-1, with D hard to call. CDR3 protein: CASSYGVPEAFF. CDR3 sequence (DNA): TGTGCCAGCAGTTACGGGGTCCCTGAAGCTTTCTTT.